The 27 T cell receptor beta chains given below trace back to one sample, sequenced in a study of naive and memory T cell subsets. Both TRBC1 and TRBC2 were covered by a beta constant-region primer of two equimolar oligonucleotides. The ligated cDNA underwent four PCR rounds using SP2 and nested alpha and beta constant-region primers. MiXCR, applied by TCRdb to the UMI-ligation and nested PCR reads, yields one record per CDR3 protein. This table has some 9,700 distinct CDR3 sequences, around 5.6% appearing once. The specimen sequenced was CD4+ TEMRA cells from blood. Specified subset: effector memory re-expressing CD45RA, CD45RA+ CD27-. These receptor sequences come from a human donor in good health.

This clonotype was seen at least ten times. This rearrangement joins TRBV29-1 to TRBJ1-4; D gene unclear. Germline CDR1 reads SQVTM; CDR2 reads ANQGSEA. V was trimmed by 5 bases and J by 6 bases, leaving 10 bases between them. This CDR3 spans 12 amino acids. The CDR3 bases are TGCAGCGTTTGGGCGGAGGATGAAAAACTGTTTTTT. Its translation: CSVWAEDEKLFF.

The table lists this clonotype with many counts. The V and J genes are TRBV6-6 and TRBJ2-3, with D hard to call. The germline V and J ends were trimmed by 0 bases and 6 bases, with 16 bases remaining between them. From germline, CDR1 is MNHNY and CDR2 SVGAGI (reference sequence). The CDR3 runs to 16 residues. CDR3 in amino acids: CASSYSIKGSGDTQYF. In DNA, the CDR3 is TGTGCCAGCAGTTACTCGATTAAAGGCTCGGGCGATACGCAGTATTTT.

This clonotype was seen only a few times. CDR3 sequence (DNA): TGTGCCAGCAGCGTAGGGGAGGGACTAGGGGGAATCGAGCAGTACTTC. Its protein product is CASSVGEGLGGIEQYF. The chain uses TRBV9 and TRBJ2-7; 8 nucleotides agree with TRBD2. Germline trimming cut 0 bases from V and 6 bases from J; bases unmatched to any gene: 11. The CDR3 is made up of 16 amino acids. CDR1 is SGDLS, CDR2 YYNGEE, per germline.

This clonotype occurred many times. The chain employs TRBV11-2 and TRBJ2-3; D gene unclear. Trimming stripped 1 base from V and 2 bases from J, with 7 bases between. In germline, CDR1 is SGHAT, CDR2 FQNNGV. This CDR3 contains 14 residues. CDR3 amino acids: CASSLARFTDTQYF. The CDR3 DNA sequence: TGTGCCAGCAGCTTAGCTAGGTTCACAGATACGCAGTATTTT. Full variable domain (outside the CDR3, taken from reference TRBV11-2 and TRBJ2-3): EAGVAQSPRYKIIEKRQSVAFWCNPISGHATLYWYQQILGQGPKLLIQFQNNGVVDDSQLPKDRFSAERLKGVDSTLKIQPAKLEDSAVYLCASSLARFTDTQYFGPGTRLTVL.

The chain couples TRBV20-1 to TRBJ2-7; 8 bases fit TRBD2. This CDR3 spans 15 amino acids. The junction had 9 bases not matched to a gene; V was cut back by 0 bases and J by 5 bases. Germline assignment: CDR1 DFQATT and CDR2 SNEGSKA (reference sequence). The CDR3 sequence is CSAREVRSGGDEQYF. CDR3 nucleotides: TGCAGTGCTAGAGAGGTTAGAAGCGGGGGTGACGAGCAGTACTTC.

This clonotype was detected many times. The chain is built from TRBV18 and TRBJ2-6; tentatively, D is TRBD2 (5 bases). Germline CDR1 KGHSH, CDR2 LQKENI. The CDR3 has 15 residues. Trimming stripped 5 bases from V and 9 bases from J, with 17 bases between. For the CDR3, the DNA is TGTGCCAGCTCAGACTATGACCTGACGGTCAACGTCCTGACTTTC. Its translation: CASSDYDLTVNVLTF.

This clonotype was seen many times. The CDR3 sequence: CASSPQGFQNNEQFF. DNA of the CDR3: TGTGCCAGCTCACCACAGGGCTTTCAAAACAATGAGCAGTTCTTC. The chain is built from TRBV18 and TRBJ2-1; D not resolved. Germline values: CDR1 KGHSH, CDR2 LQKENI. This CDR3 has 15 amino acids. The V end lost 1 base, the J end lost 5 bases, and 12 bases lay between the germline ends.

The chain combines TRBV9 with TRBJ2-2, with unresolved D. This CDR3 comprises 14 residues. Trimming left V 3 bases short and J 3 bases short, with 9 bases between. The germline V gene has CDR1 SGDLS and CDR2 YYNGEE. CDR3 bases: TGTGCCAGCAGCGGGGGAATACACACCGGGGAGCTGTTTTTT. This sequence encodes CASSGGIHTGELFF.

This clonotype was picked up many times. This sequence joins TRBV18 and TRBJ2-1; the match to TRBD2 covers 8 bases. This CDR3 comprises 17 residues. V shed 3 bases and J 4 bases; nucleotides not matched to a gene: 11. In germline, CDR1 is KGHSH, CDR2 LQKENI. The CDR3 sequence is CASSPGTGGPPYNEQFF. The CDR3 bases are TGTGCCAGCTCACCCGGCACGGGAGGGCCTCCGTACAATGAGCAGTTCTTC.

This clonotype was counted ten times or more. This chain links TRBV4-3 with TRBJ2-3; TRBD1 might be the D (6 bases). V shed 1 base and J shed 3 bases, with 11 bases lying between them. Germline CDR1 and CDR2: LGHNA and YSLEER. The CDR3 loop spans 15 amino acids. The DNA for the CDR3 is TGCGCCAGCAGCCAAGCTCGGACAGCGACAGATACGCAGTATTTT. Encoded protein: CASSQARTATDTQYF.

This clonotype was picked up a small number of times. The V call is TRBV6-1, the J call TRBJ2-7, with D possibly being TRBD1 (7 bases). The CDR3 is made up of 12 amino acids. The V and J ends lost 8 bases and 7 bases respectively, with 15 bases between them. Germline V gene data show CDR1 as MNHNS and CDR2 as SASEGT. CDR3 residues: CASGGGGYEQYF. CDR3 DNA sequence: TGTGCCAGCGGCGGAGGGGGCTATGAGCAGTACTTC.

This clonotype was seen ten or more times. The chain is built from TRBV25-1 and TRBJ2-5, with D perhaps matching TRBD1 (5 bases). Germline CDR1 MGHDK, CDR2 SYGVNS. V shed 3 bases and J shed 5 bases, with 16 bases lying between them. This CDR3 contains 15 residues. CDR3 coding DNA: TGTGCCAGCAGTGACAAGAAAGGGGCAGGGGAGACCCAGTACTTC. Protein sequence: CASSDKKGAGETQYF. Supplemented by reference TRBV25-1 and TRBJ2-5, the full variable domain reads EADIYQTPRYLVIGTGKKITLECSQTMGHDKMYWYQQDPGMELHLIHYSYGVNSTEKGDLSSESTVSRIRTEHFPLTLESARPSHTSQYLCASSDKKGAGETQYFGPGTRLLVL.

In its sample, this clonotype ranks as medium-sized. The chain recombines TRBV27 with TRBJ1-5; 10 bases are a match to TRBD1. The trim removed 4 bases at V and 11 bases at J, leaving 5 bases unmatched. Per germline, CDR1 MNHEY and CDR2 SMNVEV (reference sequence). This CDR3 comprises 13 residues. This CDR3 is CASSWDRGNTQHF. In DNA form, the CDR3 reads TGTGCCAGCAGTTGGGACAGGGGCAACACCCAGCATTTT.

This clonotype was counted at least ten times. The chain carries TRBV18 and TRBJ1-1; D is ambiguous. Per germline, CDR1 KGHSH and CDR2 LQKENI. V gave up 3 bases and J gave up 3 bases, with 5 bases separating them. CDR3 size: 12 residues. CDR3 bases: TGTGCCAGCTCACCCTTGGACACTGAAGCTTTCTTT. It is translated as CASSPLDTEAFF.

This clonotype was observed at least ten times. The V and J genes are TRBV4-3 and TRBJ2-3, with TRBD2 identical over 7 bases. Trimming cost V 4 bases and J 4 bases; bases outside gene matches: 20. Germline lookup yields CDR1 LGHNA and CDR2 YSLEER. CDR3 length equals 19 residues. CDR3 coding DNA: TGCGCCAGCAGCCCCTCCGGGGGGAAGGGAGTTGTGGGTCCAGATACGCAGTATTTT. This sequence encodes CASSPSGGKGVVGPDTQYF.

This clonotype occurred a few times. The chain combines TRBV7-3 with TRBJ1-4; tentatively, D is TRBD1 (6 bases). Germline loops: CDR1 SGHTA, CDR2 FQGTGA. The V end was cut by 6 bases, the J end by 3 bases, with 17 bases between. The CDR3 consists of 16 residues. CDR3 region: CASRNSVGGPNEKLFF. The DNA for the CDR3 is TGTGCCAGCAGAAACTCGGTGGGGGGGCCTAATGAAAAACTGTTTTTT. Full variable domain (outside the CDR3, taken from reference TRBV7-3 and TRBJ1-4): GAGVSQTPSNKVTEKGKYVELRCDPISGHTALYWYRQSLGQGPEFLIYFQGTGAADDSGLPNDRFFAVRPEGSVSTLKIQRTERGDSAVYLCASRNSVGGPNEKLFFGSGTQLSVL.

In the case of this clonotype: A read error may be the cause here, since a much bigger clone is one base away. The final CDR3 position lacks the conserved phenylalanine or tryptophan, pointing to a likely read error. The chain joins TRBV20-1 to TRBJ1-1; the D gene is possibly TRBD1 (5 bases). The CDR3 runs 12 residues. CDR1 and CDR2 (germline): DFQATT, SNEGSKA (reference sequence). CDR3: CSGALSNTEAFL. The CDR3 coding sequence is TGCAGCGGGGCGCTTTCGAACACTGAAGCTTTCCTT.

Many counts were recorded for this clonotype. The chain combines TRBV6-2 or TRBV6-3 with TRBJ2-7; the D gene is possibly TRBD1 (5 bases). CDR1 and CDR2 from the germline V gene are MNHEY and SVGEGT. The CDR3 sequence is 15 residues long. The V end lost 0 bases, the J end lost 1 base, and 10 bases lay between the germline ends. CDR3 amino acids: CASSYSKTASYEQYF. CDR3 coding DNA: TGTGCCAGCAGTTACTCGAAGACAGCATCCTACGAGCAGTACTTC.

Many counts were recorded for this clonotype. The V gene is TRBV2, the J gene TRBJ2-1; 7 positions agree with TRBD1. This CDR3 spans 14 amino acids. Germline CDR1 reads SNHLY; CDR2 reads FYNNEI. J gave up 6 bases and V 9 bases, and 11 bases lay outside the gene matches. The CDR3 loop reads CAREQGFSGNEQFF. The CDR3 nucleotides are TGTGCCAGAGAACAGGGGTTTAGTGGCAATGAGCAGTTCTTC.

At least ten counts were recorded for this clonotype. The rearrangement uses TRBV10-3 and TRBJ1-6, with D perhaps matching TRBD1 (6 bases). V was trimmed by 3 bases and J by 0 bases, leaving 12 bases between them. In germline, CDR1 is ENHRY, CDR2 SYGVKD. This CDR3 has 17 residues. CDR3 residues: CAISDPKGGSYNSPLHF. The DNA of the CDR3 is TGTGCCATCAGTGACCCAAAGGGGGGCTCCTATAATTCACCCCTCCACTTT.

The table lists this clonotype with many counts. The J gene is TRBJ1-1, the V gene TRBV7-2; TRBD1 matches at 9 bases. V was clipped by 5 bases and J by 2 bases; unmatched bases: 9. The CDR3 has 16 residues. Looked up from germline, CDR1 is SGHTA and CDR2 is FQGNSA. CDR3 protein: CASSLSGTGINTEAFF. DNA for the CDR3: TGTGCCAGCAGCCTCTCCGGGACAGGGATTAACACTGAAGCTTTCTTT. Using reference TRBV7-2 and TRBJ1-1 for the parts outside the CDR3, the full variable domain is GAGVSQSPSNKVTEKGKDVELRCDPISGHTALYWYRQSLGQGLEFLIYFQGNSAPDKSGLPSDRFSAERTGGSVSTLTIQRTQQEDSAVYLCASSLSGTGINTEAFFGQGTRLTVV.

This clonotype was counted many times. This rearrangement joins TRBV19 to TRBJ2-1; D is undetermined. Trimming pared 9 bases from V and 6 bases from J, leaving 27 bases between. The CDR3 covers 17 residues. Looked up from germline, CDR1 is LNHDA and CDR2 is SQIVND (reference sequence). The CDR3 here is CASTQQLPLPPGNEQFF. The CDR3 nucleotides are TGTGCCAGCACACAACAGCTACCATTACCCCCAGGCAATGAGCAGTTCTTC.

This clonotype was counted ten times or more. The gene calls are TRBV29-1 and TRBJ2-7, with 7 bases matching TRBD1. Germline CDR1 SQVTM, CDR2 ANQGSEA. The CDR3 sequence is 14 residues long. V was clipped by 1 base and J by 5 bases; unmatched bases: 8. CDR3 in amino acids: CSVEGRQGVDEQYF. In DNA form, the CDR3 reads TGCAGCGTTGAAGGGAGACAGGGCGTGGACGAGCAGTACTTC.

This clonotype came up many times. V gene TRBV20-1 combines with J gene TRBJ1-1; a possible D gene is TRBD1 (5 bases). The V end lost 8 bases, the J end lost 5 bases, and 24 bases lay between the germline ends. In germline, CDR1 is DFQATT, CDR2 SNEGSKA (reference sequence). This CDR3 is 15 amino acids long. In DNA, the CDR3 is TGCAGTACCTCATCAGGGAAGGGGTTGTGGACTGAAGCTTTCTTT. Protein: CSTSSGKGLWTEAFF.

This clonotype was recorded many times. The chain employs TRBV28 and TRBJ1-5; 8 bases map to TRBD1. The CDR3 is made up of 16 amino acids. The V gene end was trimmed by 5 bases and the J gene end by 0 bases; junction bases not matched to a gene: 6. Germline values: CDR1 MDHEN, CDR2 SYDVKM. CDR3: CASSPGTGYSNQPQHF. DNA for the CDR3: TGTGCCAGCAGTCCAGGGACAGGCTATAGCAATCAGCCCCAGCATTTT. Full variable domain (remainder filled in from reference TRBV28 and TRBJ1-5): DVKVTQSSRYLVKRTGEKVFLECVQDMDHENMFWYRQDPGLGLRLIYFSYDVKMKEKGDIPEGYSVSREKKERFSLILESASTNQTSMYLCASSPGTGYSNQPQHFGDGTRLSIL.

This clonotype was counted a few times. The J gene is TRBJ2-5, the V gene TRBV7-9; D may correspond to TRBD1 or TRBD2 (5 bases each). The CDR3 runs to 18 residues. The V gene's germline CDR1 is SEHNR and CDR2 FQNEAQ (reference sequence). The V end lost 0 bases, the J end lost 4 bases, and 21 bases lay between the germline ends. The CDR3 spells CASSLAPIGGRHRETQYF. The CDR3 DNA is TGTGCCAGCAGCTTAGCGCCTATTGGGGGACGACACCGAGAGACCCAGTACTTC.

This clonotype was detected only a few times. The chain combines TRBV11-2 with TRBJ2-7; 9 nucleotides line up with TRBD2. CDR3 length equals 16 residues. The trim removed 5 bases at V and 6 bases at J, leaving 14 bases unmatched. CDR1 is SGHAT, CDR2 FQNNGV, per germline. The CDR3 DNA reads as TGTGCCAGCAGCCCGGCCTCCGGCGGGAGGGCCCGCGAGCAGTACTTC. It yields the protein CASSPASGGRAREQYF.